The 20 T cell receptor beta chains reported below all come from one sample, sequenced in a study of T cell responses to AZD1222 COVID-19 vaccine. Only in-frame clones appear in the TCRdb table, and some are missing; sequencing was by immunoSEQ multiplex PCR. The profile shows about 86,000 clones, 80% to 90% of them singletons. The sequenced sample was peripheral blood, obtained on day 0 of MenACWY control vaccination. Every receptor here comes from an adult in good health.

The J gene is TRBJ2-7, the V gene TRBV19; TRBD1 matches at 9 bases. This CDR3 region has 16 residues. The germline V gene encodes CDR1 LNHDA and CDR2 SQIVND (reference sequence). V was pared by 6 bases and J by 4 bases, with 13 bases of the junction left unmatched. In DNA form, the CDR3 reads TGTGCCAGTAGACCCAGTGGGGGACAGGGTTCATACGAGCAGTACTTC. It is translated as CASRPSGGQGSYEQYF. The full variable domain, with the rest looked up from reference TRBV19 and TRBJ2-7, is DGGITQSPKYLFRKEGQNVTLSCEQNLNHDAMYWYRQDPGQGLRLIYYSQIVNDFQKGDIAEGYSVSREKKESFPLTVTSAQKNPTAFYLCASRPSGGQGSYEQYFGPGTRLTVT.

The genes are TRBV28 and TRBJ1-6; D call uncertain. This CDR3 has 18 amino acids. Trimming left V 7 bases short and J 3 bases short, with 22 bases between. Germline CDR1 and CDR2: MDHEN and SYDVKM. The CDR3, as DNA: TGTGCCAGCATCTCTAATGATCGGGGAGCCTACTATAATTCACCCCTCCACTTT. This encodes CASISNDRGAYYNSPLHF.

The rearrangement uses TRBV14 and TRBJ1-6; TRBD1 matches 9 bases. The CDR3 consists of 16 residues. Germline CDR1 and CDR2: SGHDN and FVKESK. The ends lost 4 bases at V and 7 bases at J; junction bases unmatched: 8. CDR3 sequence: CASSLRAGQGNSPLHF. The CDR3 nucleotides are TGTGCCAGCAGCCTTCGGGCGGGACAGGGAAATTCACCCCTCCACTTT. Full variable domain (missing parts from reference TRBV14 and TRBJ1-6): EAGVTQFPSHSVIEKGQTVTLRCDPISGHDNLYWYRRVMGKEIKFLLHFVKESKQDESGMPNNRFLAERTGGTYSTLKVQPAELEDSGVYFCASSLRAGQGNSPLHFGNGTRLTVT.

The chain recombines TRBV24-1 with TRBJ1-1; 8 positions match TRBD1. The CDR3 sequence is 15 residues long. Germline CDR1 is KGHDR and CDR2 is SFDVKD. Unmatched junction bases numbered 11, after V lost 8 bases and J lost 4 bases. DNA of the CDR3: TGTGCCACCACCTATTTAGCCGGGACAGGCACTGAAGCTTTCTTT. It encodes CATTYLAGTGTEAFF.

This rearrangement joins TRBV12-5 to TRBJ1-1, with 8 bases aligning to TRBD1. V dropped 7 bases and J dropped 1; count of bases not matched to a gene: 5. CDR1 is LGHNT, CDR2 FRNRAP, per germline. The CDR3 is made up of 14 amino acids. The CDR3 protein is CASAADRANTEAFF. The CDR3 region has the DNA TGTGCTAGTGCCGCGGACAGGGCGAACACTGAAGCTTTCTTT.

The CDR3: CSARTGSGQPQHF. In DNA, the CDR3 is TGCAGCGCTAGGACAGGGTCGGGTCAGCCCCAGCATTTT. V is TRBV29-1 and J is TRBJ1-5, with 8 bases that match TRBD1. The CDR3 spans 13 residues. The ends lost 7 bases at V and 6 bases at J; junction bases unmatched: 8. CDR1 is SQVTM and CDR2 is ANQGSEA in the germline V gene.

Notes on this clone: This CDR3 is also generated by other DNA sequences in the sample. V usage is TRBV5-5 and J usage is TRBJ1-6; perhaps TRBD1 as D (5 bases). This CDR3 has 14 residues. The V and J ends lost 2 bases and 6 bases respectively, with 9 bases between them. The V gene's germline CDR1 is SGHKS and CDR2 YYEKEE (reference sequence). CDR3 sequence (DNA): TGTGCCAGCAGCTTCCAGGGTTCTAATTCACCCCTCCACTTT. Protein: CASSFQGSNSPLHF.

The chain carries TRBV5-1 and TRBJ2-2; possibly TRBD1 or TRBD2 for D (7 bases each). V lost 4 bases, J lost 1 base, and 11 bases lay in between. This CDR3 contains 15 residues. Per germline, CDR1 SGHRS and CDR2 YFSETQ. CDR3 sequence: CASSPRGGNTGELFF. The CDR3 region has the DNA TGCGCCAGCAGCCCCAGGGGGGGGAACACCGGGGAGCTGTTTTTT.

V gene TRBV9 combines with J gene TRBJ2-5; 9 positions match TRBD1. Unmatched junction bases numbered 8, after V lost 4 bases and J lost 4 bases. There are 15 residues in the CDR3. CDR1 is SGDLS and CDR2 is YYNGEE in the germline V gene. DNA for the CDR3: TGTGCCAGCAGCCCCTTCCCGGGACAGGGAGAGACCCAGTACTTC. The encoded protein is CASSPFPGQGETQYF.

Points on this clone: One end of the junction does not line up with germline, which may come from a read error. The rearrangement links TRBV5-5 to TRBJ2-2; D may be TRBD1 (6 bases). The CDR3 contains 12 residues. From germline, CDR1 is SGHKS and CDR2 YYEKEE (reference sequence). The chain's CDR3 is CASRGDTGEPFF. CDR3 nucleotides: TGTGCCAGCAGGGGGGACACCGGGGAGCCGTTTTTT.

The chain joins TRBV29-1 to TRBJ1-1, with TRBD1 matching over 7 bases. Germline V CDR1 and CDR2: SQVTM, ANQGSEA. The trim removed 4 bases at V and 5 bases at J, leaving 4 bases unmatched. This CDR3 has 12 residues. The CDR3 region has the DNA TGCAGCGTTGTAGGGGGCGGGACTGAAGCTTTCTTT. Translation: CSVVGGGTEAFF.

The V gene is TRBV28, the J gene TRBJ2-5; D could derive from TRBD1 or TRBD2 (6 bases each). CDR3 length: 15 residues. V was cut by 6 bases and J by 0 bases, with 14 bases left in between. Germline values: CDR1 MDHEN, CDR2 SYDVKM. CDR3 nucleotide sequence: TGTGCCAGCAGGCCCGGAGGGGGTTACCAAGAGACCCAGTACTTC. Its protein product is CASRPGGGYQETQYF.

J is TRBJ1-3 and V is TRBV15; no reliable D call. Trimming cost V 0 bases and J 0 bases, with 9 bases left between them. Per the germline V gene, CDR1 is LNHNV and CDR2 is YYDKDF (reference sequence). This CDR3 spans 16 amino acids. The CDR3 sequence: CATSRDRTTSGNTIYF. The CDR3 region has the DNA TGTGCCACCAGCAGAGATCGGACTACCTCTGGAAACACCATATATTTT.

The rearrangement joins TRBV6-6 to TRBJ1-5; TRBD1 is a possible D gene (6 bases). The CDR3 covers 13 residues. Germline loops: CDR1 MNHNY, CDR2 SVGAGI (reference sequence). Trimming shortened V by 7 bases and J by 12 bases, and 19 bases separated the two germline ends. CDR3 residues: CASTWDLGGDQHF. DNA of the CDR3: TGTGCCAGCACCTGGGACCTAGGGGGTGACCAGCATTTT.

The chain employs TRBV19 and TRBJ1-1; D may be TRBD1 (6 bases). The CDR3 contains 14 residues. V was clipped by 3 bases and J by 3 bases, with 11 bases between them. CDR1 is LNHDA and CDR2 is SQIVND in the germline V gene (reference sequence). This chain's CDR3 is CASSITGTDTEAFF. The DNA of the CDR3 is TGTGCCAGTAGTATCACAGGGACGGACACTGAAGCTTTCTTT.

The chain couples TRBV19 to TRBJ2-2; 11 positions match TRBD2. Germline loops: CDR1 LNHDA, CDR2 SQIVND (reference sequence). V shed 5 bases and J 6 bases; nucleotides not matched to a gene: 11. There are 17 residues in the CDR3. CDR3 coding DNA: TGTGCCAGTAGTGTCCCCACTAGCGGGAGACTGTCCGGGGAGCTGTTTTTT. As protein: CASSVPTSGRLSGELFF.

This clone was detected once. The chain uses TRBV4-1 and TRBJ1-2, with 7 bases fitting TRBD1. Trimming removed 1 base from V and 7 bases from J; junction bases left unmatched: 12. From germline, CDR1 is MGHRA and CDR2 YSYEKL. This CDR3 contains 16 residues. CDR3 nucleotide sequence: TGCGCCAGCAGCCAAGGTGGACAGGTCGGCTTGCTTGGCTACACCTTC. Amino acid sequence: CASSQGGQVGLLGYTF.

The chain combines TRBV6-1 with TRBJ2-5, with no clear D. The germline CDR1 and CDR2 sequences are MNHNS and SASEGT. The CDR3 length is 16 residues. The V end lost 1 base, the J end lost 0 bases, and 12 bases lay between the germline ends. The CDR3 loop reads CASSEGAGWYQETQYF. The CDR3 nucleotides read TGTGCCAGCAGTGAAGGGGCAGGATGGTACCAAGAGACCCAGTACTTC.

The rearrangement uses TRBV5-8 and TRBJ1-2; possibly TRBD1 for D (5 bases). Trimming left V 5 bases short and J 4 bases short, with 15 bases between. Germline V gene sequence: CDR1 SGHTS, CDR2 YDEGEE. There are 14 residues in the CDR3. CDR3 amino acids: CASSSRQLVYGYTF. The CDR3, as DNA: TGTGCCAGCAGTTCAAGACAGCTGGTCTATGGCTACACCTTC.

This clone was seen a handful of times. V and J are TRBV10-3 and TRBJ1-1, with 8 nucleotides matching TRBD1. V shed 4 bases, J shed 5 bases, and the junction held 3 bases outside the gene matches. The CDR3 has 13 amino acids. Germline V lookup: CDR1 ENHRY, CDR2 SYGVKD. CDR3 DNA: TGTGCCATCAGTGGACAGGGGAAGACTGAAGCTTTCTTT. Its translation: CAISGQGKTEAFF.